This T cell receptor beta chain originates from a study of T-cell memory formation after mild COVID-19. CDR3 size: 19 residues. The germline V gene encodes CDR1 MGHRA and CDR2 YSYEKL. The trim removed 3 bases at V and 4 bases at J, leaving 9 bases unmatched. TCRdb processed the 5' RACE reads anew with MiXCR; each CDR3 protein has one entry. The table lists 300,000 to 400,000 distinct CDR3 sequences, under 25% of them singletons. This clonotype was seen many times. This sequence was found in an adult woman who had mild COVID-19 (a few samples of this study predate the infection). Cell type and time point are not known. The sample taken for sequencing was PBMCs or a T cell subset sorted from them (not recorded which). The chain combines TRBV4-1 with TRBJ2-1; 16 bases map to TRBD2. This chain's CDR3 is CASSHPGLAGGPDYNEQFF. CDR3 bases: TGCGCCAGCAGCCACCCGGGACTAGCGGGGGGGCCGGATTACAATGAGCAGTTCTTC.